This T cell receptor beta chain was sequenced for a study of blood T cell repertoires in COVID-19. Overall study: Sites in the United States, Italy and Spain provided acute and convalescent COVID-19 samples. The cDNA or gDNA used as material had been derived from T cells, B-cell-depleted T cells, or PBMCs.

This clone was detected only a few times. Germline CDR1 KGHSH, CDR2 LQKENI. There are 17 residues in the CDR3. The V segment lost 5 bases and the J segment 3 bases; nucleotides outside the gene matches: 4. Authors' methods: Quantification of nucleated cells was approximated via reference gene primer amplification. TCRdb's table, derived via immunoSEQ multiplex PCR, lists solely in-frame clones and lacks some. V, J and clone size derive from that table, while D and trimming were established from the DNA sequence. This table has roughly 150,000 clones, roughly 88% appearing once. The chain recombines TRBV18 with TRBJ2-6; the match to TRBD2 covers 13 bases. The clonotype originates from a woman of 80 years or more with active or convalescent COVID-19. Sequenced input: peripheral blood. CDR3 residues: CASSAGTSGVGANVLTF. CDR3 in DNA: TGTGCCAGCTCAGCCGGGACTAGCGGGGTTGGGGCCAACGTCCTGACTTTC.